This T cell receptor (beta chain) was identified in a study of blood T cells in healthy people across ages. A second roughly 7 to 12 cycle PCR used barcoded and J-beta primers. Each cDNA molecule was tagged by a template-switch adaptor that had 12 random nucleotides. TCRdb re-analysed the 5' RACE reads in MiXCR, keeping a single row per CDR3 protein. The sample consists of under 1,000,000 distinct CDR3 sequences, around 34% of them appearing once. General study points: Expanded clonotype changes were possibly confounded by unknown donor CMV status.

As to this clonotype: Its antigen is not known.

Per the germline V gene, CDR1 is SGHTA and CDR2 is FQGNSA. V was clipped by 6 bases and J by 3 bases; unmatched bases: 8. This CDR3 contains 14 residues. The chain recombines TRBV7-2 with TRBJ2-7; TRBD1 matches at 7 bases. The origin of this receptor is a man aged 18 to 30 in good health. The sequenced sample consisted of blood. The CDR3 spells CASRAGGTGYEQYF. CDR3 sequence (DNA): TGTGCCAGCAGGGCAGGGGGTACGGGCTACGAGCAGTACTTC.